The 8 T cell receptor beta chains below come from one sample, sequenced in a study of control samples from healthy donors and cancer patients. Libraries were prepared by immunoSEQ multiplex PCR; TCRdb keeps only in-frame clonotypes and omits some of them. The data show 50,000 to 75,000 clones, 85% seen once. Sequencing was done on a sample of blood. These receptors all come from a man aged 35-49 years in good health.

The V and J genes are TRBV25-1 and TRBJ2-7; 7 bases align to TRBD1. CDR3 length equals 13 residues. V was clipped by 3 bases and J by 9 bases; unmatched bases: 8. Per germline, CDR1 MGHDK and CDR2 SYGVNS. In nucleotides, the CDR3 is TGTGCCAGCAGTGATCCCGACAGGGTAAGGCAGTACTTC. Translated: CASSDPDRVRQYF.

J is TRBJ1-4 and V is TRBV28, with TRBD1 as a possible D gene (5 bases). This CDR3 comprises 16 residues. Looked up from germline, CDR1 is MDHEN and CDR2 is SYDVKM. The V end lost 3 bases, the J end lost 5 bases, and 16 bases lay between the germline ends. CDR3 bases: TGTGCCAGCAGTTTCCCCCAGGGACGGAGAAATGAAAAACTGTTTTTT. Protein sequence: CASSFPQGRRNEKLFF.

The V and J genes are TRBV5-1 and TRBJ1-1; no clear D. V was shortened by 5 bases and J by 0 bases, with 11 bases between the two germline ends. The CDR3 spans 14 residues. The germline CDR1 and CDR2 sequences are SGHRS and YFSETQ. Here the CDR3 DNA reads TGCGCCAGCAGGGAGCAAGGGATGAACACTGAAGCTTTCTTT. Its translation: CASREQGMNTEAFF.

This chain joins TRBV12-5 and TRBJ2-7; 7 bases line up with TRBD1. Trimming took 0 bases from V and 0 from J; bases not matched to a gene: 26. Germline V gene data show CDR1 as LGHNT and CDR2 as FRNRAP. This CDR3 spans 23 amino acids. Here the CDR3 DNA reads TGTGCTAGTGGTTTGGTATTTCTGGGCAGGGGGTCCCGTACCAACCCGGGCTCCTACGAGCAGTACTTC. The encoded protein is CASGLVFLGRGSRTNPGSYEQYF.

V gene TRBV12-3 or TRBV12-4 combines with J gene TRBJ2-3, with D hard to call. This CDR3 has 12 residues. Trimming stripped 3 bases from V and 5 bases from J, with 6 bases between. The CDR3 nucleotides read TGTGCCAGCAGTTTTGGGGTAGATACGCAGTATTTT. Encoded protein: CASSFGVDTQYF.

V usage is TRBV11-3 and J usage is TRBJ2-2, with D unresolved. Germline loops: CDR1 SGHNT, CDR2 YENEEA. This CDR3 is 15 amino acids long. V was pared by 0 bases and J by 3 bases, with 8 bases between. Written as DNA, the CDR3 is TGTGCCAGCAGCTTAGAGGTCCGAGACACCGGGGAGCTGTTTTTT. This translates into CASSLEVRDTGELFF.

This CDR3 reads CATSRDQGDIQYF. For the CDR3, the DNA is TGTGCCACCAGCAGAGATCAGGGAGACATTCAGTACTTC. The chain is built from TRBV15 and TRBJ2-4, with D perhaps matching TRBD1 or TRBD2 (5 bases each). This CDR3 comprises 13 residues. Trimming cost V 0 bases and J 8 bases, with 8 bases left between them. Germline CDR1 and CDR2: LNHNV and YYDKDF (reference sequence).

The chain uses TRBV5-1 and TRBJ2-2; D not resolved. Germline CDR1 reads SGHRS; CDR2 reads YFSETQ. Between the trimmed V and J ends, which lost 4 bases and 1 base, there was a span of 8 bases. The CDR3 has 14 amino acids. CDR3 nucleotide sequence: TGCGCCAGCAGCCTTACAGTGAACACCGGGGAGCTGTTTTTT. Its protein product is CASSLTVNTGELFF. The full variable domain, its missing parts supplied by reference TRBV5-1 and TRBJ2-2, is KAGVTQTPRYLIKTRGQQVTLSCSPISGHRSVSWYQQTPGQGLQFLFEYFSETQRNKGNFPGRFSGRQFSNSRSEMNVSTLELGDSALYLCASSLTVNTGELFFGEGSRLTVL.